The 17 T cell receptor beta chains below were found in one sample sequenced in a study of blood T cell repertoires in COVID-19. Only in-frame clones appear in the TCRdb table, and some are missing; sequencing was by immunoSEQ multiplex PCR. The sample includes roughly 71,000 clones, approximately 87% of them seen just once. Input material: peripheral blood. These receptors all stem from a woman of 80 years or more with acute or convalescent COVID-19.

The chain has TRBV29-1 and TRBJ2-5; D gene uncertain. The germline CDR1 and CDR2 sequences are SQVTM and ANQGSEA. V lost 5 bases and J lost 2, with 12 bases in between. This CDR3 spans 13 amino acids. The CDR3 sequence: CSVTTPWQETQYF. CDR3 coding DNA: TGCAGCGTTACCACACCTTGGCAAGAGACCCAGTACTTC.

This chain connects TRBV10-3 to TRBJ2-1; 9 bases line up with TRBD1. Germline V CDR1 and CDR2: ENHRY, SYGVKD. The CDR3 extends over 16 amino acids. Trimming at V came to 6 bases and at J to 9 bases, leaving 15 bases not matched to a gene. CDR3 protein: CAISDLGTGKVGEQFF. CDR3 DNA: TGTGCCATCAGCGACCTCGGGACAGGGAAAGTGGGTGAGCAGTTCTTC.

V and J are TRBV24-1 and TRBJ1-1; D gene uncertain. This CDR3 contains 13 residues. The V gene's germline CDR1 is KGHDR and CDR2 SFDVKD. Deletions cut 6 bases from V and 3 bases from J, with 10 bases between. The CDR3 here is CATSNVADTEAFF. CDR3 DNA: TGTGCCACCAGTAACGTAGCGGACACTGAAGCTTTCTTT.

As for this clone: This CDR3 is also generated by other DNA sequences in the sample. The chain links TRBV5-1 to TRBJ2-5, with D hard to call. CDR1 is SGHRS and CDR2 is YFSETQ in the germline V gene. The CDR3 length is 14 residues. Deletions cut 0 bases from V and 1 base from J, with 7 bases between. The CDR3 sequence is CASSLGTAQETQYF. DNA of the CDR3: TGCGCCAGCAGCTTGGGAACAGCCCAAGAGACCCAGTACTTC.

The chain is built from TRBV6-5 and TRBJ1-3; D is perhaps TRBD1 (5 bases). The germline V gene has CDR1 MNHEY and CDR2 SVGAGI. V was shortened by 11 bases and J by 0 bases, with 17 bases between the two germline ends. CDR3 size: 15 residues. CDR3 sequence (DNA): TGTGCCGGAAAAGCTCAGGGAAACTCTGGAAACACCATATATTTT. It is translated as CAGKAQGNSGNTIYF.

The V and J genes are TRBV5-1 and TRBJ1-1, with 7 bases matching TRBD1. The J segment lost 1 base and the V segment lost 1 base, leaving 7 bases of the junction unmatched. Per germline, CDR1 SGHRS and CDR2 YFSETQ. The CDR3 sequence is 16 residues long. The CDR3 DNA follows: TGCGCCAGCAGCTTGATTGGGACAGCGGAGAACACTGAAGCTTTCTTT. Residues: CASSLIGTAENTEAFF.

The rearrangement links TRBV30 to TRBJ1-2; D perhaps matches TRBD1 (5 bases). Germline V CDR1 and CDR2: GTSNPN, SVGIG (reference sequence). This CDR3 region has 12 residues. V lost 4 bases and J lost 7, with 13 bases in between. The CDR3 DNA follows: TGTGCCTGGATTCACGGGGGAAGTGGCTACACCTTC. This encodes CAWIHGGSGYTF.

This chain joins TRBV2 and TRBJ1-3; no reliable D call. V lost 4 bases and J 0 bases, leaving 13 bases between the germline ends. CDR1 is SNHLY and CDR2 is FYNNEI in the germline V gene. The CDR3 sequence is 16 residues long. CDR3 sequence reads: CASSVEASSSGNTIYF. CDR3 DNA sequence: TGTGCCAGCAGTGTGGAGGCCTCGAGCTCTGGAAACACCATATATTTT.

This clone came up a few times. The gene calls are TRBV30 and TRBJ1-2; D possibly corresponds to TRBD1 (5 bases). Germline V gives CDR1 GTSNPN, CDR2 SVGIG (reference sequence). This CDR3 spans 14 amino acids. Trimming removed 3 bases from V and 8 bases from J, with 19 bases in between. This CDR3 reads CAWSRADRTEGYTF. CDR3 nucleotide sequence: TGTGCCTGGAGCCGCGCAGACAGAACTGAAGGCTACACCTTC.

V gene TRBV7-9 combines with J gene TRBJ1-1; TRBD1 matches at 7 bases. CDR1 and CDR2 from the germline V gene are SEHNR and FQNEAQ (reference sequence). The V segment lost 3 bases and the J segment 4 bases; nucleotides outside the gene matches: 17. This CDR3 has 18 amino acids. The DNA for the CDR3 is TGTGCCAGCAGCTTTTTCCACATTAAGACAGGGAGGTCCACTGAAGCTTTCTTT. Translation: CASSFFHIKTGRSTEAFF.

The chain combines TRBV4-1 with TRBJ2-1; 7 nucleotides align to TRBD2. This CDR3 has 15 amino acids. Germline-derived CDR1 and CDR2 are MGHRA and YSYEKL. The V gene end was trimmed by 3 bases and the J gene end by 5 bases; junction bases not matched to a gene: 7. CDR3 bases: TGCGCCAGCAGCCACCTCTCTAGCGGTAACAATGAGCAGTTCTTC. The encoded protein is CASSHLSSGNNEQFF.

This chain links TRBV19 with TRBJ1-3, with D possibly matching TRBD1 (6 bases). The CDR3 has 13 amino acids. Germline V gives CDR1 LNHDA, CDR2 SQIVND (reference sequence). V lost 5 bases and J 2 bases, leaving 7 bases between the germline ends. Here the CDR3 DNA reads TGTGCCAGTAGTCGGACAGCTGGAAACACCATATATTTT. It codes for CASSRTAGNTIYF.

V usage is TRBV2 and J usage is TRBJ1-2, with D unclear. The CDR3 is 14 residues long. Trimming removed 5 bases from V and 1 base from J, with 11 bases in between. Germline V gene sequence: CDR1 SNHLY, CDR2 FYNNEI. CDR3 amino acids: CASSQVGFNYGYTF. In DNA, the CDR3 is TGTGCCAGCAGTCAGGTCGGCTTTAACTATGGCTACACCTTC. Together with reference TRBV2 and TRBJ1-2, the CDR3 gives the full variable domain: EPEVTQTPSHQVTQMGQEVILRCVPISNHLYFYWYRQILGQKVEFLVSFYNNEISEKSEIFDDQFSVERPDGSNFTLKIRSTKLEDSAMYFCASSQVGFNYGYTFGSGTRLTVV.

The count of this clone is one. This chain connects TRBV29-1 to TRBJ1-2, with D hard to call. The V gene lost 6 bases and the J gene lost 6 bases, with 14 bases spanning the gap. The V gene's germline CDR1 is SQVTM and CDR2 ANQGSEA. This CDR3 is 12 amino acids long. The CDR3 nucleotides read TGCAGCGTCTCTGTATCTGTTGATGGCTACACCTTC. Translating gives CSVSVSVDGYTF.

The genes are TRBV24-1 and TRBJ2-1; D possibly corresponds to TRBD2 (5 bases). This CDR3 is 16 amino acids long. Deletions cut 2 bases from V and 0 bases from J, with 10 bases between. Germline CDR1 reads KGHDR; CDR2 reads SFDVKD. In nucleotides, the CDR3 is TGTGCCACCAGTGATTACGAGGGAAGCTCCTACAATGAGCAGTTCTTC. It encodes CATSDYEGSSYNEQFF.

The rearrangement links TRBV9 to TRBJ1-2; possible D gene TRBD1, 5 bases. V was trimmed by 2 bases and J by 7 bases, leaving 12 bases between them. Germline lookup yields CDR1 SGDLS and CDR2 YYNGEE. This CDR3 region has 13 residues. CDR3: CASSVGHEGGYTF. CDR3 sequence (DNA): TGTGCCAGCAGCGTTGGACACGAAGGTGGCTACACCTTC.

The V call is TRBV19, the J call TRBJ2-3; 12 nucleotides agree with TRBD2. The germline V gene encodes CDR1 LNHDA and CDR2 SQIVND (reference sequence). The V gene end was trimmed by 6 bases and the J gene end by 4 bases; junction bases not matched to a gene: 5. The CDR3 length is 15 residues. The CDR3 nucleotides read TGTGCCAGTAGCCTAGCGGGAGGGGGGCCAGATACGCAGTATTTT. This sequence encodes CASSLAGGGPDTQYF. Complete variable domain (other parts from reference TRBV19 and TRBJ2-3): DGGITQSPKYLFRKEGQNVTLSCEQNLNHDAMYWYRQDPGQGLRLIYYSQIVNDFQKGDIAEGYSVSREKKESFPLTVTSAQKNPTAFYLCASSLAGGGPDTQYFGPGTRLTVL.